A single TCR beta chain is shown here with its context. Its antigen remains unidentified. This record comes from a study of cytomegalovirus exposure and HLA in healthy donors. Study-level background: Earlier, 90 million to 140 million unique TCR beta sequences were recovered from 200 million or so T cells by an analysis. Study-wide results and limits: DRB1 showed the most TCR associations and HLA-C the fewest in a later analysis, as rates varied by HLA locus. Most of the TCR beta V segments (in an earlier analysis) were productive either about 87% or about 30% of the time. Investigators reported over 150 TCR beta chains as tied to cytomegalovirus.

The PCR had 60 Vbeta and 13 Jbeta primers. Data came from immunoSEQ multiplex PCR; TCRdb stores just in-frame clones and leaves some out. The profile shows around 150,000 clones, roughly 80% of them singletons. This CDR3 is 15 amino acids long. Germline CDR1 is SGHNT and CDR2 is YYREEE (reference sequence). V lost 2 bases to trimming and J lost 6 bases; unmatched junction nucleotides: 8. This clonotype was sampled from a woman between 25 and 40 years old in good health and CMV-seropositive. The specimen sequenced was PBMCs. The chain employs TRBV5-4 and TRBJ2-1, with TRBD1 matching 7 bases. The CDR3, as DNA: TGTGCCAGCAGCTTTTCAGGGGGAGCTTTCAATGAGCAGTTCTTC. Encoded protein: CASSFSGGAFNEQFF.